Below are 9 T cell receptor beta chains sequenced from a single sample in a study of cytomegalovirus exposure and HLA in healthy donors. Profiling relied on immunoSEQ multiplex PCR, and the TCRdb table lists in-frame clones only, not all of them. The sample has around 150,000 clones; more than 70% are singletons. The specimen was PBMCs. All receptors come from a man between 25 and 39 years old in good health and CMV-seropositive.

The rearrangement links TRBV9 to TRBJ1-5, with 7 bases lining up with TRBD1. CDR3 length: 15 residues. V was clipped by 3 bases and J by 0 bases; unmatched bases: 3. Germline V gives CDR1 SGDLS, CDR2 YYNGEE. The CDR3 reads CASSATGDSNQPQHF. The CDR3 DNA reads TGTGCCAGCAGCGCAACAGGGGATAGCAATCAGCCCCAGCATTTT.

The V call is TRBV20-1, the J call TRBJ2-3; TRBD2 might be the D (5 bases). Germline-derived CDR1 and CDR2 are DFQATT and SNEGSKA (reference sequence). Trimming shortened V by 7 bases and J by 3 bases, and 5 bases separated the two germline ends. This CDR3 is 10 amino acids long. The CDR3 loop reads CSGTTDTQYF. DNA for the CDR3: TGCAGTGGGACTACAGATACGCAGTATTTT.

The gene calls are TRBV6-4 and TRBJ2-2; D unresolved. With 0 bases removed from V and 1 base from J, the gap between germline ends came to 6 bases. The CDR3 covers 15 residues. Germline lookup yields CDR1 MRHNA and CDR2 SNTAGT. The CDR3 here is CASSDSRQNTGELFF. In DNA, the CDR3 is TGTGCCAGCAGTGACTCGAGGCAGAACACCGGGGAGCTGTTTTTT.

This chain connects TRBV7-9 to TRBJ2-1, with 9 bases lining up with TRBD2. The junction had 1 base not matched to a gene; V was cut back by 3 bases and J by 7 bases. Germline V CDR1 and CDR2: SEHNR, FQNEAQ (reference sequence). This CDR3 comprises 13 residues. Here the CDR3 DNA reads TGTGCCAGCAGCTTGGCGGGGGGGAATGAGCAGTTCTTC. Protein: CASSLAGGNEQFF.

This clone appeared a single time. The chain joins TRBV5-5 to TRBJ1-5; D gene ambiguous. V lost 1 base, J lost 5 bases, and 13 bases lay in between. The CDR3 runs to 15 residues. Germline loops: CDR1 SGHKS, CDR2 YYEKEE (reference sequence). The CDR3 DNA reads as TGTGCCAGCAGCTTGATGGAGGGTCCCTATCAGCCCCAGCATTTT. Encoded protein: CASSLMEGPYQPQHF.

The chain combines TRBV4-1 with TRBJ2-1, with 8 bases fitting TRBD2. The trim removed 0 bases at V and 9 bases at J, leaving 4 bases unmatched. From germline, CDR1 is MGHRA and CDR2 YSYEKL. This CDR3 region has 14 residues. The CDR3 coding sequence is TGCGCCAGCAGCCAAGATCAGGCGGGAGGTGAGCAGTTCTTC. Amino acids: CASSQDQAGGEQFF.

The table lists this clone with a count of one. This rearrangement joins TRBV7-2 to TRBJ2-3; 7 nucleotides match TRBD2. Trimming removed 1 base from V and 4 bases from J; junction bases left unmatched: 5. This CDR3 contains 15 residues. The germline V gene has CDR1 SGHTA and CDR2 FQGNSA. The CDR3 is CASSLVTSEADTQYF. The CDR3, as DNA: TGTGCCAGCAGCTTAGTAACTAGCGAGGCAGATACGCAGTATTTT.

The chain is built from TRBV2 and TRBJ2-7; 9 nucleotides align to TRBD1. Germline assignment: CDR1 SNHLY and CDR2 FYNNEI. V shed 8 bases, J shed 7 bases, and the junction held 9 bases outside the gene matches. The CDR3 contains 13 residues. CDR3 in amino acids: CASHTGTGREQYF. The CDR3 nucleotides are TGTGCCAGCCATACCGGGACAGGGAGAGAGCAGTACTTC. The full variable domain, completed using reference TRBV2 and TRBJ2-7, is EPEVTQTPSHQVTQMGQEVILRCVPISNHLYFYWYRQILGQKVEFLVSFYNNEISEKSEIFDDQFSVERPDGSNFTLKIRSTKLEDSAMYFCASHTGTGREQYFGPGTRLTVT.

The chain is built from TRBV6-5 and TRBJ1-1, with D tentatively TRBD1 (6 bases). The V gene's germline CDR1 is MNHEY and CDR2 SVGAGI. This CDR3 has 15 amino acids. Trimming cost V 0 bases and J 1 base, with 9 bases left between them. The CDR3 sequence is CASSYSPGENTEAFF. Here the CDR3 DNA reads TGTGCCAGCAGTTACTCGCCAGGGGAGAACACTGAAGCTTTCTTT.